This T cell receptor (beta chain) was retrieved from a study of T-cell memory formation after mild COVID-19. MiXCR, run by TCRdb on the 5' RACE reads, gives a single entry per CDR3 protein. The sample consists of under 600,000 distinct CDR3 sequences, about 20% of them appearing once. Regarding the study as a whole: There were some responding clones in pre-infection memory, which suggested that cross-reactive memory had joined. CD4+ contracting clones lay mainly in CM and EM, CD8+ ones in EMRA.

A remark on this clonotype: Its cognate antigen is unknown.

This TCR derives from an adult woman who had mild COVID-19 (a few samples of this study predate the infection). Cell type and time point are not known. Source material: PBMCs or a T cell subset sorted from them (not recorded which).

The CDR3 loop reads CASSFVKRGDEKLFF. CDR3 nucleotides: TGTGCCAGCAGTTTCGTTAAGAGGGGTGATGAAAAACTGTTTTTT. The V call is TRBV6-1, the J call TRBJ1-4; the D gene is possibly TRBD1 (5 bases). This CDR3 is 15 amino acids long. CDR1 is MNHNS and CDR2 is SASEGT in the germline V gene. Between the trimmed V and J ends, which lost 5 bases and 6 bases, there was a span of 16 bases.